The 31 T cell receptor beta chains reported below all come from one sample, sequenced in a study of T cell responses to AZD1222 COVID-19 vaccine. Sequencing was performed with immunoSEQ multiplex PCR; in TCRdb, only in-frame clones are kept and a portion is missing. The sample holds 130,000 or so clones, roughly 93% seen once. This specimen was peripheral blood, taken on day 0 of AZD1222 vaccination. The source is an adult in good health.

The chain is built from TRBV9 and TRBJ1-2, with 12 bases matching TRBD1. Germline V CDR1 and CDR2: SGDLS, YYNGEE. With V trimmed by 2 bases and J by 7 bases, 3 bases remained unmatched. The CDR3 consists of 14 residues. The CDR3 DNA follows: TGTGCCAGCAGCGTGGGGACAGGGGGCTTTGGCTACACCTTC. This gives the protein CASSVGTGGFGYTF. Looking up the rest from reference TRBV9 and TRBJ1-2 gives the full variable domain: DSGVTQTPKHLITATGQRVTLRCSPRSGDLSVYWYQQSLDQGLQFLIQYYNGEERAKGNILERFSAQQFPDLHSELNLSSLELGDSALYFCASSVGTGGFGYTFGSGTRLTVV.

In this sample, this clone turned up once. The rearrangement links TRBV6-2 or TRBV6-3 to TRBJ2-4; a possible D gene is TRBD1 (5 bases). CDR3 length: 15 amino acids. Between the trimmed V and J ends, which lost 2 bases and 0 bases, there was a span of 8 bases. Germline V CDR1 and CDR2: MNHEY, SVGEGT. For the CDR3, the DNA is TGTGCCAGCAGTTACGGACACCTAGCCAAAAACATTCAGTACTTC. Protein product: CASSYGHLAKNIQYF.

The chain combines TRBV5-4 with TRBJ1-6; 7 nucleotides match TRBD1. The CDR3 has 14 amino acids. Germline loops: CDR1 SGHNT, CDR2 YYREEE (reference sequence). J gave up 10 bases and V 2 bases, and 6 bases lay outside the gene matches. DNA of the CDR3: TGTGCCAGCAGCTTCTCGACAGGGTCCTCACCCCTCCACTTT. Encoded protein: CASSFSTGSSPLHF.

In its sample, this clone was seen once. This chain uses TRBV5-6 with TRBJ1-4; D unresolved. The germline V gene has CDR1 SGHDT and CDR2 YYEEEE. The CDR3 length is 16 residues. The V gene lost 1 base and the J gene lost 2 bases, with 12 bases spanning the gap. This CDR3 is CASSLYTGFTNEKLFF. The CDR3 nucleotides read TGTGCCAGCAGCTTGTATACGGGGTTTACTAATGAAAAACTGTTTTTT.

The chain has TRBV9 and TRBJ1-5; TRBD1 is a possible D gene (6 bases). Germline CDR1 SGDLS, CDR2 YYNGEE. V was cut by 6 bases and J by 6 bases, with 16 bases left in between. The CDR3 extends over 14 amino acids. The CDR3 sequence is CASNPLQGTQPQHF. DNA for the CDR3: TGTGCCAGCAACCCTTTACAGGGAACTCAGCCCCAGCATTTT. Looking up the rest from reference TRBV9 and TRBJ1-5 gives the full variable domain: DSGVTQTPKHLITATGQRVTLRCSPRSGDLSVYWYQQSLDQGLQFLIQYYNGEERAKGNILERFSAQQFPDLHSELNLSSLELGDSALYFCASNPLQGTQPQHFGDGTRLSIL.

The CDR3 loop reads CAWRRNTEAFF. The CDR3 DNA is TGTGCCTGGAGGAGGAACACTGAAGCTTTCTTT. The chain links TRBV30 to TRBJ1-1; D unclear. Trimming left V 3 bases short and J 1 base short, with 3 bases between. Germline CDR1 GTSNPN, CDR2 SVGIG (reference sequence). The CDR3 is made up of 11 amino acids.

The V and J genes are TRBV28 and TRBJ1-2; 8 positions match TRBD1. V lost 4 bases and J lost 6; bases outside the gene matches: 13. Germline V gene sequence: CDR1 MDHEN, CDR2 SYDVKM. The CDR3 extends over 16 amino acids. Here the CDR3 DNA reads TGTGCCAGCAGTTCTCCAGGGACAGGAGGCTCCGATGGCTACACCTTC. It yields the protein CASSSPGTGGSDGYTF.

V gene TRBV11-2 combines with J gene TRBJ2-7; TRBD2 matches at 8 bases. J was trimmed by 4 bases and V by 1 base; bases with no gene match: 3. The CDR3 extends over 14 amino acids. Germline assignment: CDR1 SGHAT and CDR2 FQNNGV. The CDR3 nucleotides read TGTGCCAGCAGCTTAGTTGGCGGGGGGTACGAGCAGTACTTC. Its protein is CASSLVGGGYEQYF. The variable domain in full, completed from reference TRBV11-2 and TRBJ2-7, reads EAGVAQSPRYKIIEKRQSVAFWCNPISGHATLYWYQQILGQGPKLLIQFQNNGVVDDSQLPKDRFSAERLKGVDSTLKIQPAKLEDSAVYLCASSLVGGGYEQYFGPGTRLTVT.

This clone appeared once. This chain uses TRBV7-2 with TRBJ1-6; weak D call: TRBD1 (6 bases). The V gene lost 7 bases and the J gene lost 0 bases, with 16 bases spanning the gap. The CDR3 runs to 17 residues. Germline CDR1 and CDR2: SGHTA and FQGNSA. The CDR3 sequence is CASTSYRVSSYNSPLHF. Written as DNA, the CDR3 is TGTGCCAGCACCTCTTACAGGGTCAGCTCCTATAATTCACCCCTCCACTTT.

This clone was seen once. The CDR3 sequence: CASRARAAGDEQYF. In DNA, the CDR3 is TGTGCCAGCAGGGCGAGGGCCGCGGGGGACGAGCAGTACTTC. This chain uses TRBV27 with TRBJ2-7; 7 bases match TRBD2. Germline CDR1 is MNHEY and CDR2 is SMNVEV (reference sequence). The CDR3 has 14 residues. Losses at the gene ends were 6 bases for V and 5 bases for J; bases not matched to a gene: 10.

This clone came up once. The rearrangement links TRBV7-9 to TRBJ1-1; TRBD1 matches at 10 bases. J lost 4 bases, V lost 3 bases, and 14 bases had no gene match. Germline V lookup: CDR1 SEHNR, CDR2 FQNEAQ (reference sequence). The length of the CDR3 is 18 residues. The CDR3 region has the DNA TGTGCCAGCAGCTTGGGAGTCCCGGGACAGGGGTTCGGCACTGAAGCTTTCTTT. Translating gives CASSLGVPGQGFGTEAFF.

The V call is TRBV6-5, the J call TRBJ1-5; 9 nucleotides agree with TRBD1. V dropped 7 bases and J dropped 6; count of bases not matched to a gene: 10. Looked up from germline, CDR1 is MNHEY and CDR2 is SVGAGI. The CDR3 is 15 amino acids. The CDR3 nucleotides read TGTGCCAGCAACCAACAGGGGGCGTCCGGTCAGCCCCAGCATTTT. Its protein product is CASNQQGASGQPQHF.

The J gene is TRBJ1-1, the V gene TRBV7-6; a weak D match, TRBD1 (6 bases). The CDR3 is 17 amino acids. Looked up from germline, CDR1 is SGHVS and CDR2 is FNYEAQ. Trimming removed 3 bases at V and 3 bases at J, with 20 bases between. The CDR3 is CASSFYGYRVEDTEAFF. Here the CDR3 DNA reads TGTGCCAGCAGCTTTTATGGCTACAGGGTCGAGGACACTGAAGCTTTCTTT. The full variable domain, completed using reference TRBV7-6 and TRBJ1-1, is GAGVSQSPRYKVTKRGQDVALRCDPISGHVSLYWYRQALGQGPEFLTYFNYEAQQDKSGLPNDRFSAERPEGSISTLTIQRTEQRDSAMYRCASSFYGYRVEDTEAFFGQGTRLTVV.

A single count supports this clone. The gene calls are TRBV19 and TRBJ2-5; 7 bases line up with TRBD2. The V gene's germline CDR1 is LNHDA and CDR2 SQIVND (reference sequence). The CDR3 is made up of 13 amino acids. V lost 7 bases to trimming and J lost 1 base; unmatched junction nucleotides: 3. Written as DNA, the CDR3 is TGTGCCAGTACGGGGGGAGCCCAAGAGACCCAGTACTTC. Protein product: CASTGGAQETQYF.

This chain links TRBV6-1 with TRBJ2-1; no clear D. The ends were cut back, 2 bases at V and 3 bases at J, with 11 bases in the middle. Germline lookup yields CDR1 MNHNS and CDR2 SASEGT. CDR3 length: 15 amino acids. The CDR3 region has the DNA TGTGCCAGCAGTGAAAGGGAATTCTTCTACAATGAGCAGTTCTTC. The encoded protein is CASSEREFFYNEQFF.

The CDR3 bases are TGTGCCAGCAGTGAACGGGGGCGGGAAAAACTGTTTTTT. Translation gives CASSERGREKLFF. The gene calls are TRBV12-3 or TRBV12-4 and TRBJ1-4; a weak D match, TRBD1 (6 bases). CDR3 length: 13 residues. Trimming removed 5 bases from V and 8 bases from J, with 12 bases in between.

The chain combines TRBV10-1 with TRBJ1-1, with TRBD1 matching 11 bases. CDR3 length equals 14 residues. J lost 4 bases, V lost 5 bases, and 3 bases had no gene match. Germline lookup yields CDR1 WNHNN and CDR2 SYGVQD (reference sequence). The CDR3 loop reads CASSQDRGRTEAFF. In DNA form, the CDR3 reads TGCGCCAGCAGTCAGGACAGGGGGCGCACTGAAGCTTTCTTT.

V usage is TRBV7-2 and J usage is TRBJ1-1, with D tentatively TRBD1 (5 bases). This CDR3 has 14 residues. V dropped 5 bases and J dropped 3 bases, with 13 bases sitting between them. CDR1 and CDR2 from the germline V gene are SGHTA and FQGNSA. As DNA, the CDR3 is TGTGCCAGCAGCAGGGGTCTAGCTGACACTGAAGCTTTCTTT. Translation gives CASSRGLADTEAFF.

The chain carries TRBV6-5 and TRBJ2-7; D is perhaps TRBD2 (6 bases). There are 13 residues in the CDR3. Germline V lookup: CDR1 MNHEY, CDR2 SVGAGI. With 8 bases removed from V and 3 bases from J, the gap between germline ends came to 14 bases. The CDR3 DNA reads TGTGCCAGCCGCCGACTAGACCTCTACGAGCAGTACTTC. Translation gives CASRRLDLYEQYF.

The rearrangement links TRBV6-5 to TRBJ1-5; 10 bases map to TRBD1. The CDR3 is made up of 15 amino acids. V gave up 8 bases and J gave up 4 bases; unmatched junction bases: 8. Germline CDR1 is MNHEY and CDR2 is SVGAGI. The DNA for the CDR3 is TGTGCCAGCGACACCCGGGACAGGGGAAATCAGCCCCAGCATTTT. Protein: CASDTRDRGNQPQHF.

J is TRBJ2-2 and V is TRBV4-2; D gene unclear. CDR1 is LGHNA and CDR2 is YNFKEQ in the germline V gene. V shed 0 bases and J shed 2 bases, with 7 bases lying between them. This CDR3 has 15 amino acids. The CDR3 protein is CASSQDSFNTGELFF. CDR3 bases: TGTGCCAGCAGCCAAGACAGTTTTAACACCGGGGAGCTGTTTTTT.

The rearrangement joins TRBV7-9 to TRBJ2-1; D gene uncertain. The CDR3 is made up of 11 amino acids. Trimming took off 0 bases at V and 10 bases at J, with 4 bases between the two ends. Germline V gene data show CDR1 as SEHNR and CDR2 as FQNEAQ (reference sequence). For the CDR3, the DNA is TGTGCCAGCAGCTTAGCGAGGGAGCAGTTCTTC. Protein sequence: CASSLAREQFF.

V gene TRBV7-9 combines with J gene TRBJ1-5; tentative D call: TRBD1 (6 bases). Germline CDR1 and CDR2: SEHNR and FQNEAQ (reference sequence). V shed 5 bases and J shed 6 bases, with 8 bases lying between them. The CDR3 has 12 amino acids. CDR3 nucleotides: TGTGCCAGCAGCCAGGGGCCTCAGCCCCAGCATTTT. This encodes CASSQGPQPQHF.

The CDR3 is CASSFGTPNYGYTF. As DNA, the CDR3 is TGTGCCAGCAGCTTCGGGACACCGAACTATGGCTACACCTTC. The genes are TRBV5-6 and TRBJ1-2; tentative D call: TRBD1 (6 bases). CDR3 size: 14 residues. Germline V gene lookup returns CDR1 SGHDT and CDR2 YYEEEE. The V and J ends lost 2 bases and 2 bases respectively, with 10 bases between them.

CDR3 in DNA: TGTGCCAGCAGCGTCACAGGGGGGAATAATCTCCTCGGGGAGCTGTTTTTT. This translates into CASSVTGGNNLLGELFF. This chain connects TRBV9 to TRBJ2-2; TRBD1 agrees at 8 bases. The CDR3 sequence is 17 residues long. The V segment lost 2 bases and the J segment 7 bases; nucleotides outside the gene matches: 13. Looked up from germline, CDR1 is SGDLS and CDR2 is YYNGEE.

The chain uses TRBV2 and TRBJ2-1; TRBD2 matches at 9 bases. J was trimmed by 5 bases and V by 6 bases; bases with no gene match: 2. The CDR3 covers 13 residues. The germline gives CDR1 SNHLY, CDR2 FYNNEI. As DNA, the CDR3 is TGTGCCAGCAGGCGGGGGGGAAACAATGAGCAGTTCTTC. Translated: CASRRGGNNEQFF.

The chain carries TRBV5-5 and TRBJ2-3, with D hard to call. Germline CDR1 SGHKS, CDR2 YYEKEE (reference sequence). The CDR3 is 14 amino acids. V lost 0 bases and J 1 base, leaving 6 bases between the germline ends. The CDR3 DNA is TGTGCCAGCAGCTTGGCGGCGGGCACAGATACGCAGTATTTT. Translating it yields CASSLAAGTDTQYF.

The chain uses TRBV7-2 and TRBJ2-5; tentative D call: TRBD2 (6 bases). Germline V gene lookup returns CDR1 SGHTA and CDR2 FQGNSA. The CDR3 sequence is 14 residues long. The germline V and J ends were trimmed by 4 bases and 5 bases, with 14 bases remaining between them. In nucleotides, the CDR3 is TGTGCCAGCAGCTCTAGGGCGGGGATCGAGACCCAGTACTTC. This sequence encodes CASSSRAGIETQYF.

The table lists this clone with a count of one. J is TRBJ2-1 and V is TRBV3-1 (or the pseudogene TRBV3-2); 10 bases map to TRBD2. CDR1 is LGHDT and CDR2 is YNNKEL in the germline V gene (reference sequence). With 1 base clipped from V and 4 bases from J, the junction kept 1 base outside the gene matches. CDR3 size: 15 residues. CDR3 sequence: CASSQGAGGYNEQFF. The CDR3 DNA follows: TGTGCCAGCAGCCAAGGAGCGGGGGGGTACAATGAGCAGTTCTTC.

The chain couples TRBV5-1 to TRBJ2-7, with 8 bases lining up with TRBD1. The CDR3 sequence is 15 residues long. The J segment lost 3 bases and the V segment lost 4 bases, leaving 9 bases of the junction unmatched. Germline CDR1 SGHRS, CDR2 YFSETQ. The CDR3 coding sequence is TGCGCCAGCAGCCTCTGGACAGGGAATCGCTACGAGCAGTACTTC. Its translation is CASSLWTGNRYEQYF.

This clone appeared a single time. This chain joins TRBV5-1 and TRBJ2-2; D is unclear. The germline V gene has CDR1 SGHRS and CDR2 YFSETQ. The CDR3 runs 14 residues. V lost 4 bases to trimming and J lost 4 bases, with 11 bases between them. CDR3 sequence (DNA): TGCGCCAGCAGCACGGGCCAGAGCACCGGGGAGCTGTTTTTT. Amino acids: CASSTGQSTGELFF.